The 3 T cell receptor beta chains below were found in one sample sequenced in a study of beta chain features in type 1 diabetes. The whole isolated RNA underwent reverse transcription, so sequencing captured expressed TCRB transcripts. Assay: immunoSEQ multiplex PCR; the TCRdb copy retains only in-frame clones and omits some. The data contain roughly 450,000 clones, about an eighth of them seen just once; the ten biggest clones take up approximately 0.045%. Sequenced input: naive CD4+ T cells from blood. Every receptor here comes from a woman between 18 and 30 years old in good health.

The chain is built from TRBV4-1 and TRBJ2-3; 10 positions match TRBD2. V dropped 5 bases and J dropped 2; count of bases not matched to a gene: 4. Per the germline V gene, CDR1 is MGHRA and CDR2 is YSYEKL. This CDR3 comprises 15 residues. CDR3 in DNA: TGCGCCAGCAGCGAGAGCGGGGGGGCCACAGATACGCAGTATTTT. Translated: CASSESGGATDTQYF.

The V call is TRBV19, the J call TRBJ2-5; D gene uncertain. Germline values: CDR1 LNHDA, CDR2 SQIVND (reference sequence). V lost 8 bases to trimming and J lost 0 bases, with 10 bases between them. The CDR3 totals 13 residues. The CDR3 loop reads CASRREYQETQYF. The CDR3 DNA sequence: TGTGCCAGTCGACGAGAGTACCAAGAGACCCAGTACTTC.

The chain combines TRBV18 with TRBJ2-4; D perhaps matches TRBD2 (6 bases). The V end was cut by 1 base, the J end by 8 bases, with 9 bases between. Germline CDR1 KGHSH, CDR2 LQKENI. The length of the CDR3 is 13 residues. DNA for the CDR3: TGTGCCAGCTCACCACAGGGCGGGGACATTCAGTACTTC. It specifies CASSPQGGDIQYF.